Below are 16 T cell receptor beta chains sequenced from a single sample in a study of shared clonotypes between healthy human individuals. TCRdb's table, derived via immunoSEQ multiplex PCR, lists solely in-frame clones and lacks some. The data hold about a million clones, with approximately 77% observed a single time. Input material: memory CD4+ T cells from PBMCs. As to subset: CD45RA-negative fraction. These receptor sequences come from a man aged 18-30 years in good health. Some clones in this sample may be carry-over from other donors' samples.

This clone was counted once. The chain carries TRBV6-1 and TRBJ2-1, with 9 bases lining up with TRBD2. V lost 2 bases, J lost 2 bases, and 7 bases stayed unmatched. This CDR3 is built from 17 residues. Germline V lookup: CDR1 MNHNS, CDR2 SASEGT. For the CDR3, the DNA is TGTGCCAGCAGTGAACTGGCTAGCGGGACTACCTACAATGAGCAGTTCTTC. It specifies CASSELASGTTYNEQFF.

As to this clone: Other DNA variants within this sample encode the same CDR3. The chain uses TRBV9 and TRBJ1-2, with D unclear. Trimming took off 0 bases at V and 2 bases at J, with 5 bases between the two ends. The CDR3 has 13 residues. Germline assignment: CDR1 SGDLS and CDR2 YYNGEE. CDR3 sequence: CASSVDTNYGYTF. CDR3 nucleotide sequence: TGTGCCAGCAGCGTAGACACGAACTATGGCTACACCTTC.

The chain links TRBV2 to TRBJ2-4; the D gene is possibly TRBD1 (6 bases). The CDR3 extends over 13 amino acids. V was pared by 7 bases and J by 0 bases, with 7 bases between. Germline CDR1 and CDR2: SNHLY and FYNNEI. CDR3 residues: CASTRGAKNIQYF. CDR3 coding DNA: TGTGCCAGCACCAGGGGAGCCAAAAACATTCAGTACTTC.

This clone was detected only a few times. This chain links TRBV29-1 with TRBJ2-7; the match to TRBD2 covers 10 bases. Germline-derived CDR1 and CDR2 are SQVTM and ANQGSEA. CDR3 length equals 15 residues. Unmatched junction bases numbered 8, after V lost 4 bases and J lost 2 bases. The CDR3 DNA reads TGCAGCGTTGCTAGCGGGAGAGCCGGCCCCTACGAGCAGTACTTC. Its protein is CSVASGRAGPYEQYF.

The chain combines TRBV7-9 with TRBJ2-7; TRBD1 matches at 9 bases. Germline CDR1 SEHNR, CDR2 FQNEAQ (reference sequence). The CDR3 totals 14 residues. V lost 6 bases, J lost 3 bases, and 6 bases stayed unmatched. CDR3 loop: CASSWGQGVYEQYF. In DNA, the CDR3 is TGTGCCAGCAGTTGGGGACAGGGAGTCTACGAGCAGTACTTC.

On this clone: Within the sample, other DNA sequences also encode this same CDR3. This rearrangement joins TRBV5-4 to TRBJ2-3; TRBD1 agrees at 9 bases. Germline CDR1 SGHNT, CDR2 YYREEE (reference sequence). Losses at the gene ends were 5 bases for V and 5 bases for J; bases not matched to a gene: 6. The CDR3 contains 14 residues. In DNA, the CDR3 is TGTGCCAGCAGTCCGGGACAGGGCGTAGATACGCAGTATTTT. The encoded protein is CASSPGQGVDTQYF.

Points on this clone: Other DNA sequences in the same sample also yield this CDR3. V usage is TRBV5-1 and J usage is TRBJ1-5; unclear D gene. Deletions cut 0 bases from V and 4 bases from J, with 5 bases between. The CDR3 has 13 amino acids. Germline assignment: CDR1 SGHRS and CDR2 YFSETQ. The CDR3 coding sequence is TGCGCCAGCAGCTTGGATCCGAATCAGCCCCAGCATTTT. Translation gives CASSLDPNQPQHF.

J is TRBJ2-3 and V is TRBV28, with D possibly being TRBD2 (5 bases). The V end lost 6 bases, the J end lost 2 bases, and 18 bases lay between the germline ends. This CDR3 is 16 amino acids long. The germline CDR1 and CDR2 sequences are MDHEN and SYDVKM. CDR3 sequence reads: CASSLRAWTSTDTQYF. The DNA for the CDR3 is TGTGCCAGCAGCTTGAGGGCGTGGACTTCCACAGATACGCAGTATTTT.

The CDR3 region has the DNA TGTGCCAGCAGTTACTCTGGCAGAAACTCCTACGAGCAGTACTTC. Amino acid sequence: CASSYSGRNSYEQYF. This chain joins TRBV6-5 and TRBJ2-7; D is ambiguous. Germline V gives CDR1 MNHEY, CDR2 SVGAGI. V lost 0 bases and J lost 0, with 9 bases in between. This CDR3 is built from 15 residues.

The V and J genes are TRBV29-1 and TRBJ1-3, with D hard to call. V lost 2 bases and J lost 2, with 7 bases in between. The CDR3 loop spans 13 amino acids. Germline V gene data show CDR1 as SQVTM and CDR2 as ANQGSEA. DNA of the CDR3: TGCAGCGTTGAATTAACCACTGGAAACACCATATATTTT. Translation: CSVELTTGNTIYF.

V usage is TRBV6-5 and J usage is TRBJ2-7, with TRBD1 as a possible D gene (6 bases). This CDR3 region has 14 residues. V lost 0 bases and J lost 5, with 11 bases in between. The V gene's germline CDR1 is MNHEY and CDR2 SVGAGI. The CDR3, as DNA: TGTGCCAGCAGTTACTCTGCAGGGGTCCACGAGCAGTACTTC. The encoded protein is CASSYSAGVHEQYF.

V usage is TRBV7-9 and J usage is TRBJ2-2; perhaps TRBD2 as D (6 bases). Germline V gene data show CDR1 as SEHNR and CDR2 as FQNEAQ (reference sequence). V lost 1 base, J lost 1 base, and 13 bases lay in between. The length of the CDR3 is 17 residues. The CDR3: CASSLGASVLNTGELFF. As DNA, the CDR3 is TGTGCCAGCAGCTTAGGTGCTAGCGTTTTGAACACCGGGGAGCTGTTTTTT.

V gene TRBV30 combines with J gene TRBJ2-3; 12 bases match TRBD1. The V segment lost 5 bases and the J segment 4 bases; nucleotides outside the gene matches: 4. CDR3 length: 14 amino acids. Germline loops: CDR1 GTSNPN, CDR2 SVGIG (reference sequence). The CDR3 loop is CAWVGTGGPDTQYF. As DNA, the CDR3 is TGTGCCTGGGTTGGGACAGGGGGCCCAGATACGCAGTATTTT. The whole variable domain, remainder taken from reference TRBV30 and TRBJ2-3, is SQTIHQWPATLVQPVGSPLSLECTVEGTSNPNLYWYRQAAGRGLQLLFYSVGIGQISSEVPQNLSASRPQDRQFILSSKKLLLSDSGFYLCAWVGTGGPDTQYFGPGTRLTVL.

V is TRBV4-3 and J is TRBJ2-3, with 7 nucleotides matching TRBD2. CDR1 LGHNA and CDR2 YSLEER come from the germline V gene. With V trimmed by 11 bases and J by 5 bases, 10 bases remained unmatched. This CDR3 has 13 residues. The CDR3: CAFQTSQRDTQYF. DNA for the CDR3: TGCGCCTTCCAGACTAGCCAAAGAGATACGCAGTATTTT.

The chain couples TRBV5-1 to TRBJ1-1; 7 bases line up with TRBD1. This CDR3 is built from 17 residues. Germline-derived CDR1 and CDR2 are SGHRS and YFSETQ. After removal of 2 bases from V and 2 bases from J, the junction contained 12 bases not matched to a gene. Written as DNA, the CDR3 is TGCGCCAGCAGCTTCAGGGCTACAGGGGTGTTTAACACTGAAGCTTTCTTT. Translating gives CASSFRATGVFNTEAFF.

The rearrangement uses TRBV2 and TRBJ1-3, with D perhaps TRBD1 (6 bases). Trimming took off 1 base at V and 7 bases at J, with 14 bases between the two ends. The CDR3 has 15 residues. In germline, CDR1 is SNHLY, CDR2 FYNNEI. CDR3 region: CASSEEGARGNTIYF. As DNA, the CDR3 is TGTGCCAGCAGTGAAGAAGGTGCCAGGGGTAACACCATATATTTT.